These T cell receptor beta chains were read from a single sample in a study of CD8 T cells in ankylosing spondylitis. TCRdb called the 5' RACE reads again in MiXCR, with one record for every CDR3 protein. The sample has roughly 38,000 distinct CDR3 sequences, roughly 3% seen once. The sample consisted of blood, either unsorted or a sorted T cell fraction (not recorded which). All receptors derive from a male donor with ankylosing spondylitis or in good health (not recorded which). Each CDR3 is given with its conserved first and last residue. The D gene is left open where the match is weak. Where a row states a size, it is once, few, many or the class of an expanded clone; other rows omit it.

NA,TRBD2,TRBJ2-1,TRBV9,CASSVAPRGGRNEQFF,TGTGCCAGCAGCGTAGCTCCCCGGGGGGGCCGGAATGAGCAGTTCTTC
many,NA,TRBJ2-1,TRBV9,CASSVTPSRSEQFF,TGTGCCAGCAGCGTAACGCCTTCTAGGAGTGAGCAGTTCTTC
few,NA,TRBJ1-6,TRBV9,CASSVEVEAPLHF,TGTGCCAGCAGCGTAGAGGTGGAGGCACCCCTCCACTTT
many,TRBD2,TRBJ2-3,TRBV9,CASSPAGAGGEYF,TGTGCCAGCAGCCCCGCCGGAGCGGGAGGGGAGTATTTT
medium-sized,NA,TRBJ2-1,TRBV9,CASSPDSYNEQFF,TGTGCCAGCAGCCCGGACAGCTACAATGAGCAGTTCTTC
many,TRBD2,TRBJ2-5,TRBV9,CASSVDSGGGETQYF,TGTGCCAGCAGCGTAGACAGCGGGGGCGGGGAGACCCAGTACTTC
many,TRBD2,TRBJ2-1,TRBV9,CASSASGGGNEQFF,TGTGCCAGCAGCGCGTCGGGGGGAGGGAATGAGCAGTTCTTC
few,NA,TRBJ2-3,TRBV9,CASSVWRSSTDTQYF,TGTGCCAGCAGCGTATGGCGGTCTAGCACAGATACGCAGTATTTT
many,NA,TRBJ2-3,TRBV9,CASSVIGATDTQYF,TGTGCCAGCAGCGTTATCGGTGCCACAGATACGCAGTATTTT
many,TRBD2,TRBJ2-3,TRBV9,CASSAGIAGDIDTQYF,TGTGCCAGCAGCGCGGGAATAGCGGGAGACATAGATACGCAGTATTTT
many,NA,TRBJ1-6,TRBV9,CASSVEGSPGISPLHF,TGTGCCAGCAGCGTAGAGGGTTCCCCGGGGATTTCACCCCTCCACTTT
many,NA,TRBJ2-3,TRBV9,CASSLGASTDTQYF,TGTGCCAGCAGCCTTGGGGCTAGCACAGATACGCAGTATTTT
many,TRBD2,TRBJ2-3,TRBV9,CASSVGLAGRSTDTQYF,TGTGCCAGCAGCGTAGGACTAGCGGGGAGAAGCACAGATACGCAGTATTTT
many,NA,TRBJ2-1,TRBV9,CASSVAPGLNYNEQFF,TGTGCCAGCAGCGTAGCTCCCGGGCTCAACTACAATGAGCAGTTCTTC
many,TRBD2,TRBJ2-5,TRBV9,CASSASGRNNRGETQYF,TGTGCCAGCAGCGCTAGCGGGAGAAATAATAGGGGGGAGACCCAGTACTTC
NA,NA,TRBJ1-6,TRBV9,CASSEGGAVGTNSPLHF,TGTGCCAGCAGCGAGGGCGGGGCAGTGGGGACGAATTCACCCCTCCACTTT
many,TRBD2,TRBJ2-1,TRBV20-1,CSGVGGRAGNEQFF,TGCAGTGGCGTCGGCGGGAGGGCCGGCAATGAGCAGTTCTTC
many,NA,TRBJ2-2,TRBV9,CASSVAGHYTGELFF,TGTGCCAGCAGCGTAGCAGGACACTACACCGGGGAGCTGTTTTTT
many,TRBD2,TRBJ2-1,TRBV9,CASSVGGRALLNEQFF,TGTGCCAGCAGCGTAGGCGGGAGGGCCTTACTGAATGAGCAGTTCTTC
NA,TRBD2,TRBJ2-4,TRBV9,CASAPLAGVGKNIQYF,TGTGCCAGCGCCCCTTTAGCGGGAGTAGGCAAAAACATTCAGTACTTC
many,NA,TRBJ1-2,TRBV9,CASSVADGTYGYTF,TGTGCCAGCAGCGTTGCAGACGGAACCTATGGCTACACCTTC
many,TRBD1,TRBJ1-2,TRBV9,CASSGQGWNGYTF,TGTGCCAGCAGCGGACAGGGCTGGAATGGCTACACCTTC
many,NA,TRBJ1-1,TRBV9,CASSEGGVVGNTEAFF,TGTGCCAGCAGCGAAGGCGGTGTCGTGGGGAACACTGAAGCTTTCTTT
NA,TRBD2,TRBJ2-1,TRBV9,CASSVELAGQNEQFF,TGTGCCAGCAGCGTAGAATTAGCGGGTCAGAATGAGCAGTTCTTC
many,TRBD2,TRBJ2-1,TRBV9,CASSVVVTSGRNEQFF,TGTGCCAGCAGCGTAGTGGTGACTAGCGGGAGGAATGAGCAGTTCTTC
many,TRBD1,TRBJ2-1,TRBV9,CASSVPRTGGSSYNEQFF,TGTGCCAGCAGCGTACCCAGGACAGGGGGGAGCTCCTACAATGAGCAGTTCTTC
many,NA,TRBJ2-6,TRBV9,CASSAYAGTSGANVLTF,TGTGCCAGCAGCGCCTACGCCGGGACGAGTGGGGCCAACGTCCTGACTTTC
many,TRBD2,TRBJ2-2,TRBV9,CASSVSSGSMAGELFF,TGTGCCAGCAGCGTATCTAGCGGGAGTATGGCCGGGGAGCTGTTTTTT
many,TRBD2,TRBJ2-3,TRBV9,CASSAGLAGAGDTQYF,TGTGCCAGCAGCGCGGGGCTAGCGGGGGCAGGAGATACGCAGTATTTT
many,NA,TRBJ1-3,TRBV9,CASSVSDLGSGNTIYF,TGTGCCAGCAGCGTATCTGACCTGGGCTCTGGAAACACCATATATTTT
many,TRBD2,TRBJ2-2,TRBV9,CASTGGPGTGELFF,TGTGCCAGCACGGGGGGGCCGGGCACCGGGGAGCTGTTTTTT
many,NA,TRBJ1-6,TRBV9,CASSFGTVGDSPLHF,TGTGCCAGCAGCTTTGGGACGGTCGGTGATTCACCCCTCCACTTT
many,TRBD2,TRBJ2-1,TRBV9,CASSAGLADEQFF,TGTGCCAGCAGCGCCGGACTAGCGGATGAGCAGTTCTTC
many,NA,TRBJ1-4,TRBV5-1,CASSLRQGDLYGKLFF,TGCGCCAGCAGCTTGCGTCAGGGAGACTTGTACGGAAAACTGTTTTTT
NA,TRBD2,TRBJ2-3,TRBV9,CARSVGSSGSKDTQYF,TGTGCCCGCAGCGTAGGCTCTAGCGGGAGTAAGGATACCCAGTATTTT
many,NA,TRBJ1-5,TRBV9,CASSVEPDRGAQHF,TGTGCCAGCAGCGTAGAGCCCGACAGAGGGGCCCAGCATTTT
many,TRBD1,TRBJ2-3,TRBV9,CASSPRTGSADTQYF,TGTGCCAGCAGCCCCAGGACAGGGAGCGCAGATACGCAGTATTTT
many,NA,TRBJ2-2,TRBV9,CASSAGEGNTGELFF,TGTGCCAGCAGCGCAGGGGAGGGGAACACCGGGGAGCTGTTTTTT
NA,NA,TRBJ2-6,TRBV9,CASSVQGTGANVLTF,TGTGCCAGCAGCGTACAGGGTACCGGGGCCAACGTCCTGACTTTC
many,NA,TRBJ2-2,TRBV9,CASSPWRGNTGELFF,TGTGCCAGCAGCCCCTGGAGGGGGAACACCGGGGAGCTGTTTTTT
many,TRBD1,TRBJ1-2,TRBV9,CASSGSGQGWGYTF,TGTGCCAGCAGCGGATCTGGACAGGGATGGGGCTACACCTTC
many,TRBD2,TRBJ2-3,TRBV9,CASSFSGGEADTQYF,TGTGCCAGCAGCTTTAGCGGGGGGGAGGCAGATACGCAGTATTTT
many,TRBD2,TRBJ2-1,TRBV9,CASTRAASGHNEQFF,TGTGCCAGCACCCGCGCCGCTAGCGGCCACAATGAGCAGTTCTTC
many,TRBD1,TRBJ2-2,TRBV9,CASSVGGQGNTGELFF,TGTGCCAGCAGCGTAGGGGGACAGGGGAACACCGGGGAGCTGTTTTTT
many,NA,TRBJ2-3,TRBV9,CASSTEPVDGAPQYF,TGTGCCAGCAGCACCGAACCCGTCGATGGAGCGCCGCAGTATTTT
many,NA,TRBJ2-5,TRBV9,CASSVDRGAGETQYF,TGTGCCAGCAGCGTAGACCGTGGGGCCGGGGAGACCCAGTACTTC
many,NA,TRBJ1-1,TRBV9,CASSVLGEATEAFF,TGTGCCAGCAGCGTATTAGGGGAAGCCACTGAAGCTTTCTTT
many,NA,TRBJ1-3,TRBV9,CASSATDGISGNTIYF,TGTGCCAGCAGCGCAACGGACGGAATCTCTGGAAACACCATATATTTT